A single sample is the source of the 14 T cell receptor beta chains below, sequenced in a study of a mutant IDH1 vaccine in newly diagnosed glioma. The antigens for these receptors are not known. The time point was: week 35, safety follow-up. Vaccinated patients received 300 ug of mutant IDH1 20-mer peptide per dose, with topical imiquimod. TCRdb's table, derived via immunoSEQ multiplex PCR, lists solely in-frame clones and lacks some. Among around 50,000 clones, around four fifths were seen once, and the ten largest hold about 4%. Here the sequenced sample was PBMCs, taken from a glioma patient whose treatment included an IDH1 peptide vaccine. The receptors come from a woman aged 18-35 years with glioma.

The rearrangement joins TRBV21-1 to TRBJ1-2. TRBV21-1 is recorded as a pseudogene. The CDR3 spans 12 residues. The CDR3 DNA reads as TGTGCCACCCCAAAAGGAAGGCATGGCTACACCTTC. Translation gives CATPKGRHGYTF.

The rearrangement links TRBV10-2 to TRBJ1-5; no definite D call. CDR1 is WSHSY, CDR2 SAAADI, per germline. Trimming cost V 6 bases and J 6 bases, with 12 bases left between them. The CDR3 has 13 amino acids. In nucleotides, the CDR3 is TGCGCCAGCAGAACACGGGGTAGTCAGCCCCAGCATTTT. Amino acids: CASRTRGSQPQHF.

This rearrangement joins TRBV10-3 to TRBJ1-3; D not certain. The CDR3 sequence is 15 residues long. The V and J ends lost 4 bases and 4 bases respectively, with 14 bases between them. Germline V lookup: CDR1 ENHRY, CDR2 SYGVKD. The CDR3 nucleotides read TGTGCCATCAGTGGCGGGAATCTGGGGGGAAACACCATATATTTT. It codes for CAISGGNLGGNTIYF.

The chain uses TRBV5-6 and TRBJ1-2; D remains ambiguous. CDR3 length: 13 residues. Trimming removed 3 bases from V and 5 bases from J, with 11 bases in between. Germline CDR1 and CDR2: SGHDT and YYEEEE. CDR3 sequence reads: CASSSTDFYGYTF. The CDR3 nucleotides read TGTGCCAGCAGCTCTACAGACTTTTATGGCTACACCTTC.

The count of this clone is one. This chain uses TRBV5-4 with TRBJ2-3, with 8 bases identical to TRBD1. The CDR3 contains 15 residues. V lost 4 bases to trimming and J lost 1 base; unmatched junction nucleotides: 5. Germline CDR1 and CDR2: SGHNT and YYREEE (reference sequence). The CDR3 DNA reads TGTGCCAGCAGCGGACAGGGCACGGGCACAGATACGCAGTATTTT. It specifies CASSGQGTGTDTQYF.

The chain combines TRBV19 with TRBJ2-4; D is perhaps TRBD2 (7 bases). This CDR3 contains 13 residues. V was trimmed by 6 bases and J by 7 bases, leaving 13 bases between them. Germline-derived CDR1 and CDR2 are LNHDA and SQIVND (reference sequence). The CDR3 DNA reads as TGTGCCAGTAGGCTGGGGGGGGGCAACATTCAGTACTTC. This gives the protein CASRLGGGNIQYF.

The genes are TRBV7-8 and TRBJ1-2, with 7 positions matching TRBD1. Germline V CDR1 and CDR2: SGHVS, FQNEAQ. V lost 5 bases and J lost 9; bases outside the gene matches: 27. This CDR3 is 19 amino acids long. In DNA form, the CDR3 reads TGTGCCAGCAGCGTACCACGACTACGAGGGGGCGCGATCCACTACCGCTACACCTTC. Translating gives CASSVPRLRGGAIHYRYTF.

V usage is TRBV5-1 and J usage is TRBJ1-1, with 8 bases matching TRBD1. Trimming at V came to 3 bases and at J to 2 bases, leaving 12 bases not matched to a gene. The CDR3 extends over 17 amino acids. Germline V gene lookup returns CDR1 SGHRS and CDR2 YFSETQ. The CDR3 loop reads CASSSTDRGLYNTEAFF. The CDR3 coding sequence is TGCGCCAGCAGCTCCACCGACAGGGGTCTCTATAACACTGAAGCTTTCTTT.

J is TRBJ2-5 and V is TRBV7-9, with 11 bases that match TRBD1. CDR1 and CDR2 (germline): SEHNR, FQNEAQ (reference sequence). The J segment lost 5 bases and the V segment lost 6 bases, leaving 8 bases of the junction unmatched. The CDR3 runs to 15 residues. The CDR3, as DNA: TGTGCCAGCAGATATGGACAGGGGGCCGGGGAGACCCAGTACTTC. Its protein is CASRYGQGAGETQYF.

The genes are TRBV2 and TRBJ2-5; D is possibly TRBD1 (6 bases). The ends were cut back, 2 bases at V and 2 bases at J, with 9 bases in the middle. The length of the CDR3 is 14 residues. CDR1 SNHLY and CDR2 FYNNEI come from the germline V gene. CDR3 loop: CASSEIQGQETQYF. The CDR3, as DNA: TGTGCCAGCAGTGAAATACAGGGTCAAGAGACCCAGTACTTC.

This chain connects TRBV7-9 to TRBJ1-2; TRBD1 is a possible D gene (5 bases). This CDR3 has 14 residues. Germline CDR1 reads SEHNR; CDR2 reads FQNEAQ (reference sequence). Trimming pared 0 bases from V and 4 bases from J, leaving 9 bases between. CDR3 bases: TGTGCCAGCAGCTTAGCGGGGCCAGTCTATGGCTACACCTTC. This sequence encodes CASSLAGPVYGYTF.

CDR3: CASSLASGAPYDEAFF. CDR3 bases: TGTGCCAGCAGCTTAGCGAGCGGGGCCCCTTACGATGAAGCTTTCTTT. The chain has TRBV7-9 and TRBJ1-1; D is perhaps TRBD1 (5 bases). This CDR3 region has 16 residues. Between the trimmed V and J ends, which lost 0 bases and 7 bases, there was a span of 18 bases. Germline V gives CDR1 SEHNR, CDR2 FQNEAQ (reference sequence).

This clone appeared a single time. The chain couples TRBV6-1 to TRBJ2-7, with D tentatively TRBD1 (6 bases). Between the trimmed V and J ends, which lost 1 base and 0 bases, there was a span of 13 bases. This CDR3 has 16 amino acids. Per the germline V gene, CDR1 is MNHNS and CDR2 is SASEGT. CDR3: CASSEGVTGVSYEQYF. In DNA form, the CDR3 reads TGTGCCAGCAGTGAAGGGGTGACAGGCGTCTCCTACGAGCAGTACTTC.

The V call is TRBV9, the J call TRBJ2-3; 10 bases align to TRBD1. CDR1 and CDR2 (germline): SGDLS, YYNGEE. V was pared by 3 bases and J by 3 bases, with 10 bases of the junction left unmatched. This CDR3 is built from 17 residues. CDR3 residues: CASSDRLGTGVTDTQYF. CDR3 nucleotides: TGTGCCAGCAGCGACCGTCTGGGGACAGGGGTGACAGATACGCAGTATTTT.